Listed here are 7 T cell receptor beta chains from one sample, sequenced in a study of Tregs in tolerant kidney transplant recipients. Profiled with immunoSEQ multiplex PCR; TCRdb holds only in-frame clones, not every one. The sample carries 90,000 or so clones, 90% to 95% recorded once. Material for sequencing was CD8+ T cells from blood. These receptors all come from a human donor in good health.

The chain carries TRBV5-4 and TRBJ2-1, with D perhaps matching TRBD1 (6 bases). CDR1 SGHNT and CDR2 YYREEE come from the germline V gene (reference sequence). V lost 6 bases and J 0 bases, leaving 7 bases between the germline ends. The CDR3 runs 13 residues. Here the CDR3 reads CASKDSSYNEQFF. In nucleotides, the CDR3 is TGTGCCAGCAAGGACAGCTCCTACAATGAGCAGTTCTTC.

This chain joins TRBV6-1 and TRBJ2-7; 7 bases fit TRBD2. Germline V gene sequence: CDR1 MNHNS, CDR2 SASEGT. This CDR3 comprises 13 residues. V lost 7 bases to trimming and J lost 1 base; unmatched junction nucleotides: 4. The CDR3 protein is CASIGAGSYEQYF. In DNA form, the CDR3 reads TGTGCCAGCATCGGAGCGGGGTCCTACGAGCAGTACTTC.

This chain uses TRBV27 with TRBJ2-7; TRBD1 matches at 9 bases. CDR1 is MNHEY and CDR2 is SMNVEV in the germline V gene (reference sequence). CDR3 length: 14 amino acids. Trimming cost V 2 bases and J 5 bases; bases outside gene matches: 4. The CDR3 sequence: CASSLRDRVDEQYF. For the CDR3, the DNA is TGTGCCAGCAGTTTAAGGGACAGGGTCGACGAGCAGTACTTC.

This chain uses TRBV19 with TRBJ1-1; 9 nucleotides agree with TRBD1. V was clipped by 5 bases and J by 5 bases; unmatched bases: 6. Germline V gene data show CDR1 as LNHDA and CDR2 as SQIVND (reference sequence). This CDR3 has 14 residues. The CDR3 here is CASSPQGARTEAFF. DNA for the CDR3: TGTGCCAGTAGTCCACAGGGGGCGAGGACTGAAGCTTTCTTT.

The chain combines TRBV2 with TRBJ2-7; the D gene is possibly TRBD1 (6 bases). The CDR3 loop spans 14 amino acids. Trimming left V 4 bases short and J 5 bases short, with 15 bases between. The germline V gene encodes CDR1 SNHLY and CDR2 FYNNEI. The CDR3 sequence is CASSALRRGDEQYF. CDR3 nucleotides: TGTGCCAGCAGTGCCCTCCGCAGGGGCGACGAGCAGTACTTC.

The chain links TRBV7-9 to TRBJ2-7; D is possibly TRBD2 (6 bases). This CDR3 contains 13 residues. V was shortened by 5 bases and J by 4 bases, with 12 bases between the two germline ends. The V gene's germline CDR1 is SEHNR and CDR2 FQNEAQ (reference sequence). The CDR3 is CASSASRGYEQYF. In DNA, the CDR3 is TGTGCCAGCAGCGCCAGCCGGGGGTACGAGCAGTACTTC. Full variable domain (missing parts from reference TRBV7-9 and TRBJ2-7): DTGVSQNPRHKITKRGQNVTFRCDPISEHNRLYWYRQTLGQGPEFLTYFQNEAQLEKSRLLSDRFSAERPKGSFSTLEIQRTEQGDSAMYLCASSASRGYEQYFGPGTRLTVT.

This clone was found once. The chain couples TRBV5-4 to TRBJ1-2, with 9 nucleotides matching TRBD1. The CDR3 runs to 16 residues. V lost 3 bases, J lost 7 bases, and 13 bases stayed unmatched. CDR1 and CDR2 (germline): SGHNT, YYREEE (reference sequence). The CDR3: CASSWSFQTGGSGYTF. DNA for the CDR3: TGTGCCAGCAGCTGGAGTTTCCAAACAGGGGGCTCTGGCTACACCTTC.